This TCR beta chain was captured in a study of blood T cell repertoires in COVID-19. Study details: T cells, B-cell-depleted T cells, or PBMCs supplied cDNA or gDNA.

Measured with immunoSEQ multiplex PCR; TCRdb has only the in-frame clones, and not every one. In the table there are 200,000 to 250,000 clones, roughly 86% of which are singletons. This CDR3 is built from 14 residues. J was trimmed by 7 bases and V by 6 bases; bases with no gene match: 9. The germline V gene has CDR1 SQVTM and CDR2 ANQGSEA. Cohort placement rested on clinical history that participants reported themselves. The source is a woman aged 50 to 65 who had recovered from COVID-19. V is TRBV29-1 and J is TRBJ2-4; 10 nucleotides align to TRBD2. The sample taken for sequencing was PBMCs or T cells enriched from blood (not recorded which). The CDR3 is CSVVSGGNANIQYF. Here the CDR3 DNA reads TGCAGCGTCGTTAGCGGGGGGAACGCTAACATTCAGTACTTC.